This T cell receptor (beta chain) was sequenced for a study of shared clonotypes between healthy human individuals. Notes on the study in general: Among four donors, around 5% of naive CD4 clonotypes were found in common. An expected dependence of interdonor clonotype sharing on sequencing depth was noted.

As for this clone: As yet, its antigen is unknown.

The assay was immunoSEQ multiplex PCR, and TCRdb's table has in-frame clones only and misses some. The table lists approximately 710,000 clones, around 91% of them singletons, with 34% in the top ten. The CDR3 is made up of 16 amino acids. Specimen: memory CD8+ T cells from PBMCs. Subset given: CD45RO+ cells pooled with CCR7-negative TemRA cells. The clonotype was recovered from a young man in good health. Some clones in this sample may be carry-over from other donors' samples. The chain joins TRBV21-1 to TRBJ2-1; TRBD1, as called in the table, went unchecked against the DNA. TRBV21-1 is a documented pseudogene. The chain's CDR3 is CASSNTPGQSGNEQFF. DNA of the CDR3: TGTGCCAGCAGCAATACCCCGGGACAATCAGGGAATGAGCAGTTCTTC.